These 19 T cell receptor beta chains were all obtained from the same sample, sequenced in a study of metastatic and nonmetastatic thyroid tumors. TCRdb re-called the PCR reads with MiXCR. The sample contains about 85,000 clones, over 8.5% of which appear only once. Among the patients, none had received any treatment before thyroid surgery. The sample consisted of blood. Receptors originate from a female donor with papillary thyroid cancer or a benign thyroid nodule (not recorded which). Some clones in this sample may be carry-over from other donors' samples.

This clone showed up many times. The chain combines TRBV6-2 or TRBV6-3 with TRBJ2-3; D gene ambiguous. From germline, CDR1 is MNHEY and CDR2 SVGEGT. The germline V and J ends were trimmed by 2 bases and 1 base, with 13 bases remaining between them. The CDR3 consists of 16 residues. The CDR3 protein is CASSYPQMGGTDTQYF. Here the CDR3 DNA reads TGTGCCAGCAGTTACCCGCAGATGGGTGGCACAGATACGCAGTATTTT.

The table lists this clone with many counts. J is TRBJ1-6 and V is TRBV3-1, with 9 bases identical to TRBD1. The length of the CDR3 is 15 residues. With 3 bases clipped from V and 5 bases from J, the junction kept 2 bases outside the gene matches. The V gene's germline CDR1 is LGHDT and CDR2 YNNKEL (reference sequence). CDR3 loop: CASSQWDRDNSPLHF. Here the CDR3 DNA reads TGTGCCAGCAGCCAGTGGGACAGGGATAATTCACCCCTCCACTTT.

This clone was recorded many times. The J gene is TRBJ2-1, the V gene TRBV3-1, with D perhaps given as TRBD1 or TRBD2 (5 bases each). V was pared by 6 bases and J by 5 bases, with 14 bases between. Per germline, CDR1 LGHDT and CDR2 YNNKEL (reference sequence). CDR3 length: 14 amino acids. The DNA for the CDR3 is TGTGCCAGCAGTCGGACCGGGGCTAACAATGAGCAGTTCTTC. Amino acid sequence: CASSRTGANNEQFF.

This clone was found many times. The chain has TRBV2 and TRBJ2-3; D is unclear. This CDR3 is 11 amino acids long. The germline gives CDR1 SNHLY, CDR2 FYNNEI. Trimming left V 7 bases short and J 7 bases short, with 9 bases between. The CDR3 sequence: CASNRWNTQYF. The CDR3 DNA is TGTGCCAGCAATAGATGGAATACGCAGTATTTT.

This clone was observed a few times. The chain couples TRBV20-1 to TRBJ1-1, with 7 bases that match TRBD1. Germline CDR1 reads DFQATT; CDR2 reads SNEGSKA (reference sequence). Trimming took 4 bases from V and 0 from J; bases not matched to a gene: 5. The CDR3 has 14 residues. CDR3 sequence: CSANEGQLNTEAFF. The CDR3 DNA follows: TGCAGTGCTAACGAGGGACAGCTGAACACTGAAGCTTTCTTT.

This clone was found many times. The chain has TRBV7-9 and TRBJ2-7; TRBD2 might be the D (5 bases). CDR1 and CDR2 from the germline V gene are SEHNR and FQNEAQ (reference sequence). Trimming removed 5 bases at V and 2 bases at J, with 10 bases between. CDR3 length: 13 amino acids. CDR3 protein: CASSPDFAYEQYF. CDR3 nucleotides: TGTGCCAGCAGCCCGGACTTCGCCTACGAGCAGTACTTC.

Many counts were recorded for this clone. The V and J genes are TRBV20-1 and TRBJ2-1, with TRBD1 matching over 9 bases. The CDR3 spans 14 residues. CDR1 DFQATT and CDR2 SNEGSKA come from the germline V gene (reference sequence). V was pared by 2 bases and J by 3 bases, with 2 bases of the junction left unmatched. The CDR3 is CSARRQGVYNEQFF. DNA for the CDR3: TGCAGTGCTAGACGACAGGGGGTCTACAATGAGCAGTTCTTC.

At least ten counts were recorded for this clone. DNA of the CDR3: TGTGCCACCAGTGTGGGGGGGCGGGAAGAGACCCAGTACTTC. Encoded protein: CATSVGGREETQYF. The V gene is TRBV24-1, the J gene TRBJ2-5; D perhaps matches TRBD2 (7 bases). The CDR3 spans 14 residues. Trimming removed 5 bases from V and 3 bases from J, with 12 bases in between. The V gene's germline CDR1 is KGHDR and CDR2 SFDVKD.

The table lists this clone with many counts. V and J are TRBV6-5 and TRBJ1-4; D gene unclear. Trimming removed 0 bases at V and 5 bases at J, with 10 bases between. This CDR3 comprises 15 residues. Germline CDR1 MNHEY, CDR2 SVGAGI. CDR3: CASSYSRTTNEKLFF. For the CDR3, the DNA is TGTGCCAGCAGTTACTCGAGGACTACAAATGAAAAACTGTTTTTT.

This clone was counted many times. This chain uses TRBV28 with TRBJ1-5; TRBD1 aligns across 7 bases. The CDR3 sequence is 15 residues long. Germline CDR1 MDHEN, CDR2 SYDVKM. The V and J ends lost 6 bases and 5 bases, in that order; junction bases with no gene match: 10. CDR3 sequence reads: CASRIGTATYQPQHF. The CDR3 region has the DNA TGTGCCAGCAGAATTGGGACAGCTACCTATCAGCCCCAGCATTTT.

To note about this clone: Since a much larger clone is just one base distant, this may be a read error. The chain links TRBV18 to TRBJ1-4; weak D call: TRBD1 (5 bases). The CDR3 runs 16 residues. Germline assignment: CDR1 KGHSH and CDR2 LQKENI. CDR3 sequence (DNA): TGTGCCAGCTCACCCATCATGATGGACACTAATGAAAAACTGCTTTTT. Translating it yields CASSPIMMDTNEKLLF.

Only a few counts were recorded for this clone. The chain is built from TRBV6-2 or TRBV6-3 and TRBJ1-6; 9 nucleotides align to TRBD1. The V and J ends lost 2 bases and 7 bases, in that order; junction bases with no gene match: 0. Germline CDR1 MNHEY, CDR2 SVGEGT. The CDR3 covers 14 residues. The CDR3 protein is CASSYGQGNSPLHF. The CDR3 nucleotides read TGTGCCAGCAGTTACGGACAGGGGAATTCACCCCTCCACTTT.

In this sample, this clone turned up many times. The chain links TRBV11-2 to TRBJ2-1; 9 nucleotides match TRBD2. CDR3 length: 16 amino acids. The germline gives CDR1 SGHAT, CDR2 FQNNGV. After removal of 3 bases from V and 8 bases from J, the junction contained 11 bases not matched to a gene. The CDR3 region has the DNA TGTGCCAGCAGCTTTAGCCCCCAGCGGGGGGCTGATGAGCAGTTCTTC. The encoded protein is CASSFSPQRGADEQFF.

In this sample, this clone turned up many times. This chain links TRBV19 with TRBJ1-2; D is unresolved. The germline V and J ends were trimmed by 5 bases and 4 bases, with 14 bases remaining between them. The germline gives CDR1 LNHDA, CDR2 SQIVND (reference sequence). This CDR3 is 14 amino acids long. CDR3 coding DNA: TGTGCCAGTAGTTCGAGGGTCCTAATCTATGGCTACACCTTC. Its translation: CASSSRVLIYGYTF.

This clone was recorded at least ten times. This chain joins TRBV5-6 and TRBJ1-4; D may be TRBD1 (6 bases). From germline, CDR1 is SGHDT and CDR2 YYEEEE. The CDR3 covers 15 residues. The V end was cut by 0 bases, the J end by 5 bases, with 11 bases between. The CDR3 region has the DNA TGTGCCAGCAGCTTGGTCGACAGGTCAAATGAAAAACTGTTTTTT. Translation gives CASSLVDRSNEKLFF.

This clone has ten or more counts. The gene calls are TRBV9 and TRBJ2-2; 8 nucleotides align to TRBD1. V lost 0 bases to trimming and J lost 7 bases; unmatched junction nucleotides: 11. This CDR3 spans 17 amino acids. Germline assignment: CDR1 SGDLS and CDR2 YYNGEE. In nucleotides, the CDR3 is TGTGCCAGCAGCGTAGACACCCGGACAGGGCCAAACGGGGAGCTGTTTTTT. This translates into CASSVDTRTGPNGELFF.

At least ten counts were recorded for this clone. The gene calls are TRBV28 and TRBJ2-5; weak D call: TRBD2 (5 bases). This CDR3 is built from 12 residues. Germline V gene sequence: CDR1 MDHEN, CDR2 SYDVKM. V lost 6 bases, J lost 4 bases, and 9 bases lay in between. CDR3 DNA sequence: TGTGCCAGCAGCCGGGGTCGAGAGACCCAGTACTTC. As protein: CASSRGRETQYF.

In its sample, this clone was seen many times. Compared with germline, one end of the junction differs, possibly owing to a read error. The same CDR3 arises from other DNA sequences in this sample as well. CDR3 sequence: CASSVSGQGNSPLHF. Here the CDR3 DNA reads TGCGCCAGCAGTGTTAGTGGACAGGGTAATTCGCCCCTCCACTTT. This rearrangement joins TRBV10-2 to TRBJ1-6, with 8 bases aligning to TRBD1. The CDR3 length is 15 residues. Germline CDR1 WSHSY, CDR2 SAAADI.

This clone has a handful of counts. This chain joins TRBV6-4 and TRBJ2-1; 12 bases are shared with TRBD2. J gave up 4 bases and V 10 bases, and 11 bases lay outside the gene matches. CDR1 and CDR2 from the germline V gene are MRHNA and SNTAGT. The CDR3 sequence is 16 residues long. CDR3 region: CATSPSGGARYNEQFF. The CDR3 nucleotides read TGTGCCACCTCTCCTAGCGGGGGGGCCCGTTACAATGAGCAGTTCTTC.